This T cell receptor beta chain was found in a study of CD8 T cells in ankylosing spondylitis. Study observations and caveats: The clones that were linked to disease were reported to be significantly enriched in matched synovial fluid samples from ankylosing spondylitis patients. Some of these motif variants have turned up before, in reports on reactive arthritis synovial fluid and blood. Characteristic of ankylosing spondylitis blood, it appeared, was a TCR beta motif comprising roughly eight highly homologous variants.

The germline gives CDR1 DFQATT, CDR2 SNEGSKA (reference sequence). This CDR3 contains 14 residues. V lost 4 bases and J lost 4; bases outside the gene matches: 7. The sample holds a few counts of this clonotype. Its antigen is unknown. TCRdb reprocessed the 5' RACE reads via MiXCR and lists one record per CDR3 protein. Among hundreds of thousands of distinct CDR3 sequences listed, about 12% were seen once. This receptor was obtained from a male donor with ankylosing spondylitis. Sequencing was done on a sample of blood, either unsorted or a sorted T cell fraction (not recorded which). This sequence joins TRBV20-1 and TRBJ2-1; 7 nucleotides align to TRBD2. The CDR3 coding sequence is TGCAGTGCTACGCCAGCGGGACTTTACAATGAGCAGTTCTTC. Encoded protein: CSATPAGLYNEQFF.